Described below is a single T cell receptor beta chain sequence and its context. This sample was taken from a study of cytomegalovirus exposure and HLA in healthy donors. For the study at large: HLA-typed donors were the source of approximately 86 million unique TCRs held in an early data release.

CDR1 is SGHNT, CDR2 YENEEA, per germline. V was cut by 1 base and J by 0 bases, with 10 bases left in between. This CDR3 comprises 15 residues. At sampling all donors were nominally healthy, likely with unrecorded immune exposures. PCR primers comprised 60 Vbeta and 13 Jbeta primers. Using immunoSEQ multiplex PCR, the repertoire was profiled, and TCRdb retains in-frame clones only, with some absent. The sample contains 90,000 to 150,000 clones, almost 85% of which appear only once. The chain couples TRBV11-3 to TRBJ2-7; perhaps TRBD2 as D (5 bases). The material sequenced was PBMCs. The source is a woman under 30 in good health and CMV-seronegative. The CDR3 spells CASSLAGGSSYEQYF. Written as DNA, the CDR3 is TGTGCCAGCAGCTTAGCAGGTGGGAGCTCCTACGAGCAGTACTTC.